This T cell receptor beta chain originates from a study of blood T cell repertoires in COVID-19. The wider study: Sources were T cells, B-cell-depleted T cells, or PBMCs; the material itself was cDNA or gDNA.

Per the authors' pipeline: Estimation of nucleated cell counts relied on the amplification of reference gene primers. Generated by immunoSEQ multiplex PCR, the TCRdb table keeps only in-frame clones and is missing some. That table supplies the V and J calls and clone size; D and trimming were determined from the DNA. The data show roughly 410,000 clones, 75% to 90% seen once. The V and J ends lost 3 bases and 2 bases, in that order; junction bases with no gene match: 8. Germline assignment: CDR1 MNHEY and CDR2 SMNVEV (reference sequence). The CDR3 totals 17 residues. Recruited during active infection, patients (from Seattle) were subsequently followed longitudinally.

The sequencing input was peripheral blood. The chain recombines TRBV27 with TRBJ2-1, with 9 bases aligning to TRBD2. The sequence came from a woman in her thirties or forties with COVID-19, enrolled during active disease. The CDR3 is CASSFRQRLAAYNEQFF. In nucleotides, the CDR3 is TGTGCCAGCAGTTTTCGCCAGAGACTAGCGGCCTACAATGAGCAGTTCTTC.